This entry lists 2 T cell receptor beta chains sequenced from one sample in a study of T cell responses to AZD1222 COVID-19 vaccine (dated by TCRdb to the early 2020s). In light of the paper, this sample's time point label describes: baseline before first vaccination. Receptor libraries were prepared by the immunoSEQ multiplex PCR assay. TCRdb stores this immuneACCESS table with in-frame sequences only. Part of the clones is absent; in the studies checked, under half of the shortfall reflects unresolved V genes, and no reason is known for the rest. Counted in this sample were over 85,000 clones; around 83% of them appeared once. 4.5% to 6% of the sample lies in the top ten. Here the sequenced sample was peripheral blood, taken on day 0 of AZD1222 vaccination. The origin of the receptors is an adult in good health.

V and J are TRBV7-2 and TRBJ1-2; TRBD1 is a possible D gene (6 bases). Between the trimmed V and J ends, which lost 5 bases and 4 bases, there was a span of 14 bases. Germline V gives CDR1 SGHTA, CDR2 FQGNSA. The CDR3 sequence is 14 residues long. Here the CDR3 reads CASSPQRGSYGYTF. CDR3 DNA sequence: TGTGCCAGCAGCCCTCAGAGGGGGTCCTATGGCTACACCTTC.

The V call is TRBV5-6, the J call TRBJ2-1; no firm D call. V lost 4 bases and J lost 9, with 20 bases in between. The CDR3 is made up of 15 amino acids. Germline V CDR1 and CDR2: SGHDT, YYEEEE. CDR3 in amino acids: CASSPPGGRISEQFF. The CDR3, as DNA: TGTGCCAGCAGCCCACCGGGTGGTAGGATAAGTGAGCAGTTCTTC.